This TCR beta chain was obtained from a study of T cell responses to AZD1222 COVID-19 vaccine. Study-wide results and limits: Increased Spike-specific TCR breadth and depth were observed after two AZD1222 doses. At 160-218 and 743-854, vaccine-associated CD4 TCRs were dominant, and they spanned spike. Recipients of AZD1222 seropositive at baseline numbered only six or seven.

The table came from immunoSEQ multiplex PCR; TCRdb's copy has only in-frame clones and leaves some out. This sample carries 250,000 to 300,000 clones, 94% of them seen once, and the ten largest clones take less than 0.65%. Pooled together were second doses at about 4 or about 12 weeks. A word on this clone: What it binds is not known.

Trimming took off 4 bases at V and 5 bases at J, with 14 bases between the two ends. The CDR3 extends over 16 amino acids. Germline CDR1 is KGHDR and CDR2 is SFDVKD. The genes are TRBV24-1 and TRBJ2-6; perhaps TRBD2 as D (7 bases). This TCR came from an adult who received the AZD1222 COVID-19 vaccine. The sequencing used peripheral blood, collected 28 days after the second AZD1222 dose. CDR3 protein: CATSDPRGARANVLTF. The CDR3, as DNA: TGTGCCACCAGTGACCCACGGGGGGCTAGGGCCAACGTCCTGACTTTC.